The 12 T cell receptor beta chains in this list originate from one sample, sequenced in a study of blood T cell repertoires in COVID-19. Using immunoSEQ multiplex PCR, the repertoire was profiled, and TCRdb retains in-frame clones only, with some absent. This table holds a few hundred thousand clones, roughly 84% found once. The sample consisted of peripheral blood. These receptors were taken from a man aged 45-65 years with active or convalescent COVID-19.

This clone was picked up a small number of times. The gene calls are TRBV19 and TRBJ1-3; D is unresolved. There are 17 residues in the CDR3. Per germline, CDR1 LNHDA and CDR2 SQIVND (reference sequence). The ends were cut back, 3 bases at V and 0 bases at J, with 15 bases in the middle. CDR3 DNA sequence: TGTGCCAGTAGTATTGGACTTTTACCCAGCTCTGGAAACACCATATATTTT. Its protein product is CASSIGLLPSSGNTIYF.

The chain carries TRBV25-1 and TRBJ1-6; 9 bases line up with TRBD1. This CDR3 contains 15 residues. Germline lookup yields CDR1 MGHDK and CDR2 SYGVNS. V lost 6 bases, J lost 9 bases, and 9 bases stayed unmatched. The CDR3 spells CASRETGGRFSPLHF. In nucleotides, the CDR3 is TGTGCCAGCAGAGAGACAGGGGGACGTTTTTCACCCCTCCACTTT.

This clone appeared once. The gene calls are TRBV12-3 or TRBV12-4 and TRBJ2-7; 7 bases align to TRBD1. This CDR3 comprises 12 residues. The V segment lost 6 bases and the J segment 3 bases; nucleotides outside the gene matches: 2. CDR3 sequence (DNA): TGTGCCAGCAGCCGGGACAGCTACGAGCAGTACGTC. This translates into CASSRDSYEQYV.

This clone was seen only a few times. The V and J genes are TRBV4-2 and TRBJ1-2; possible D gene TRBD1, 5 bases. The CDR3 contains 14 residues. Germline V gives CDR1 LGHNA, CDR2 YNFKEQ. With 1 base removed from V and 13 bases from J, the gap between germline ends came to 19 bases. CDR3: CASSQGARQTLPTF. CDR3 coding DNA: TGTGCCAGCAGCCAAGGTGCGCGACAGACCCTTCCCACCTTC.

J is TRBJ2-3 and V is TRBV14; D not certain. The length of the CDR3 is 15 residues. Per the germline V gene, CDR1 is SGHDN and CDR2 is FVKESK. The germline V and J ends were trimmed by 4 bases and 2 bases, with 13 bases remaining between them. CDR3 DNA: TGTGCCAGCAGCCGCGGAGTAGTGTCCACAGATACGCAGTATTTT. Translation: CASSRGVVSTDTQYF.

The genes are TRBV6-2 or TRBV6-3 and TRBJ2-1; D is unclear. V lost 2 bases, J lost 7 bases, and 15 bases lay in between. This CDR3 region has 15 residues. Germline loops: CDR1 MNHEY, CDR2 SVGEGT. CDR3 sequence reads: CASSYRPSPRNEQFF. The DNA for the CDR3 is TGTGCCAGCAGTTACCGTCCTTCCCCGCGGAATGAGCAGTTCTTC.

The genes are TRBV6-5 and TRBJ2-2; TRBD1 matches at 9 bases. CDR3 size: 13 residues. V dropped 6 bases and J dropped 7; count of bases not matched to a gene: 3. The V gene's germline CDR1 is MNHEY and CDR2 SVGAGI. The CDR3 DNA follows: TGTGCCAGCAGCCGGACAGGGGACGGGGAGCTGTTTTTT. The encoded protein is CASSRTGDGELFF.

As DNA, the CDR3 is TGTGCCAGCCGCCGGGAGCTTTCCACCAACGAGCAGTACTTC. This gives the protein CASRRELSTNEQYF. The chain carries TRBV2 and TRBJ2-7; tentatively, D is TRBD2 (6 bases). The germline gives CDR1 SNHLY, CDR2 FYNNEI. There are 14 residues in the CDR3. The germline V and J ends were trimmed by 8 bases and 5 bases, with 19 bases remaining between them. The complete variable domain, with remaining parts taken from reference TRBV2 and TRBJ2-7, reads EPEVTQTPSHQVTQMGQEVILRCVPISNHLYFYWYRQILGQKVEFLVSFYNNEISEKSEIFDDQFSVERPDGSNFTLKIRSTKLEDSAMYFCASRRELSTNEQYFGPGTRLTVT.

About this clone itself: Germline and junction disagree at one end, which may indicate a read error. CDR3 nucleotides: TGCGCCAGCGGCCAAGATGACAGGGCCTATAATTCACCCCTCCACTTT. This translates into CASGQDDRAYNSPLHF. This chain links TRBV4-1 with TRBJ1-6, with TRBD1 matching over 7 bases. This CDR3 contains 16 residues. CDR1 MGHRA and CDR2 YSYEKL come from the germline V gene.

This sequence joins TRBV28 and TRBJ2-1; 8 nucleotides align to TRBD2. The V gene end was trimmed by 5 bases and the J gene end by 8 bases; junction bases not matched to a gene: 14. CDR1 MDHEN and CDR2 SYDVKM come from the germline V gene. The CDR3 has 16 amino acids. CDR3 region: CASSALTGTRVDEQFF. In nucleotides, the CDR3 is TGTGCCAGCAGTGCCCTAACCGGGACTAGGGTGGATGAGCAGTTCTTC. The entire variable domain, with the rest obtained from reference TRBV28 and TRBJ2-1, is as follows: DVKVTQSSRYLVKRTGEKVFLECVQDMDHENMFWYRQDPGLGLRLIYFSYDVKMKEKGDIPEGYSVSREKKERFSLILESASTNQTSMYLCASSALTGTRVDEQFFGPGTRLTVL.

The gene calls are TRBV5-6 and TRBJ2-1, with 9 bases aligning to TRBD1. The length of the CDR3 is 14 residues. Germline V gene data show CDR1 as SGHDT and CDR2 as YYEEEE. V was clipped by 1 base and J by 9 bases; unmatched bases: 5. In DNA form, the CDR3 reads TGTGCCAGCAGCTTGTCCCCGACAGGGGGTGAGCAGTTCTTC. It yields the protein CASSLSPTGGEQFF.

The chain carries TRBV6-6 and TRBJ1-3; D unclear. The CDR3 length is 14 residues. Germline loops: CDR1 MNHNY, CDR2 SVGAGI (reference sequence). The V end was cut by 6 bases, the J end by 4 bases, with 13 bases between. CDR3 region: CASSQVGGGNTIYF. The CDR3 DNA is TGTGCCAGCAGCCAGGTGGGAGGCGGAAACACCATATATTTT.